This TCR beta chain originates from a study of T cells expressing NK-cell markers. Turning to the study itself: Obtained from sorted CD3+CD56+NKG2C+, CD3+CD56+NKG2C- and CD3+CD56-NKG2C+ T cells were the TCR beta repertoires. Among the eight sequenced donors, seven tested HCMV-seropositive and one tested seronegative.

Regarding the study as a whole: Once again these clonotypes came out on top in the CD3+CD56-NKG2C+ fraction of a few donors.

TCRdb reprocessed the 5' RACE reads and stores each CDR3 protein as one record, lacking DNA. The sample has about 390,000 distinct CDR3 sequences, and its top ten clones hold about 10%. Notes on this clonotype: Its matching antigen is unknown.

This CDR3 spans 17 amino acids. This chain links TRBV12-3 or TRBV12-4 with TRBJ2-1. The receptor comes from a woman aged 45-60 years in good health. The specimen sequenced was blood T cells: a sorted CD56 or NKG2C T cell subset, CD4+ or CD8+ T cells, or bulk PBMC T cells (not recorded which). The CDR3 reads CASSLRHVSSSGHEQFF.